This passage covers 12 T cell receptor beta chains from one sample sequenced in a study of response to subunit inactivated influenza vaccine listed by TCRdb under 2018. Libraries were constructed by RT-PCR. Data came from an Illumina HiSeq 2500. TCRdb passed the public sequencing reads through fastp at Q25 and MiXCR, retaining productive beta sequences. All rows with the same CDR3 protein become a single entry with the most common DNA and genes. The sample profile shows roughly 570,000 distinct CDR3 sequences; around 15% of them were found once. Around 10% of the sample belongs to the ten largest clones. The source material was PBMCs from blood, sampled less than 13 days after vaccination. These receptors were obtained from a man aged 45 to 65 who received an inactivated influenza vaccine. Donor details come from another sample of the same person, matched by shared clones.

This clonotype was counted many times. The J gene is TRBJ1-5, the V gene TRBV20-1, with D possibly TRBD1 on 5 matching bases. Germline CDR1 and CDR2: DFQATT and SNEGSKA (reference sequence). The CDR3 runs 14 residues. V was shortened by 4 bases and J by 4 bases, with 14 bases between the two germline ends. Here the CDR3 reads CSAIEGEGNQPQHF. The CDR3 DNA reads TGCAGTGCTATTGAAGGGGAGGGAAATCAGCCCCAGCATTTT.

This clonotype has more than one count but fewer than ten. This chain links TRBV20-1 with TRBJ2-3, with D maybe TRBD2 (6 bases). Germline V gives CDR1 DFQATT, CDR2 SNEGSKA (reference sequence). This CDR3 is 13 amino acids long. Between the trimmed V and J ends, which lost 7 bases and 6 bases, there was a span of 17 bases. The CDR3 is CSVERGREDTQYF. DNA of the CDR3: TGCAGTGTTGAAAGGGGCCGGGAGGATACGCAGTATTTT.

J is TRBJ2-2 and V is TRBV4-1, with a tentative D call TRBD2 (6 bases). Germline-derived CDR1 and CDR2 are MGHRA and YSYEKL. CDR3 length: 17 amino acids. V lost 2 bases, J lost 6 bases, and 19 bases lay in between. The CDR3 nucleotides are TGCGCCAGCAGCCAAAAATGGACTATCGGGGTCTCCGGGGAGCTGTTTTTT. It is translated as CASSQKWTIGVSGELFF.

This clonotype was counted between two and nine times. The chain couples TRBV28 to TRBJ1-1; 8 bases are shared with TRBD1. CDR1 is MDHEN and CDR2 is SYDVKM in the germline V gene. The V segment lost 5 bases and the J segment 4 bases; nucleotides outside the gene matches: 6. The CDR3 has 14 amino acids. The CDR3 reads CASSPVTGGTEAFF. CDR3 coding DNA: TGTGCCAGCAGTCCCGTCACAGGGGGCACTGAAGCTTTCTTT.

This clonotype occurred a few times. The CDR3 spells CASSPGTLPADTEAFF. Written as DNA, the CDR3 is TGCGCCAGCAGCCCGGGGACGCTCCCAGCGGACACTGAAGCTTTCTTT. The chain couples TRBV5-1 to TRBJ1-1, with D possibly being TRBD1 (5 bases). The CDR3 extends over 16 amino acids. Germline V lookup: CDR1 SGHRS, CDR2 YFSETQ. Trimming stripped 4 bases from V and 3 bases from J, with 19 bases between.

This chain connects TRBV20-1 to TRBJ2-7, with D maybe TRBD2 (5 bases). This CDR3 spans 16 amino acids. Trimming removed 0 bases at V and 0 bases at J, with 15 bases between. Germline CDR1 reads DFQATT; CDR2 reads SNEGSKA (reference sequence). CDR3 nucleotide sequence: TGCAGTGCTAGAGATGAAGGGCAAGCGGACTCCTACGAGCAGTACTTC. Protein sequence: CSARDEGQADSYEQYF.

V gene TRBV19 combines with J gene TRBJ1-1; possibly TRBD1 for D (6 bases). The CDR3 has 15 amino acids. Germline CDR1 and CDR2: LNHDA and SQIVND (reference sequence). V was clipped by 6 bases and J by 1 base, with 15 bases between them. CDR3 protein: CASRSIDRTNTEAFF. CDR3 sequence (DNA): TGTGCCAGTAGAAGTATCGACAGGACGAACACTGAAGCTTTCTTT.

The chain carries TRBV9 and TRBJ2-5; 14 bases align to TRBD2. Germline V gives CDR1 SGDLS, CDR2 YYNGEE. CDR3 length equals 16 residues. V dropped 4 bases and J dropped 4; count of bases not matched to a gene: 6. The CDR3 spells CASSPGLAGERETQYF. CDR3 nucleotide sequence: TGTGCCAGCAGCCCGGGACTAGCGGGAGAAAGAGAGACCCAGTACTTC.

This clonotype was seen a few times. This chain uses TRBV29-1 with TRBJ2-1, with D unresolved. Germline lookup yields CDR1 SQVTM and CDR2 ANQGSEA. V shed 6 bases and J shed 7 bases, with 7 bases lying between them. This CDR3 has 10 residues. Here the CDR3 DNA reads TGCAGCGTCCGTCCGAATGAGCAGTTCTTC. Its translation: CSVRPNEQFF.

The rearrangement joins TRBV4-3 to TRBJ2-7; D gene unclear. The CDR3 totals 15 residues. The V and J ends lost 1 base and 2 bases respectively, with 12 bases between them. Germline CDR1 is LGHNA and CDR2 is YSLEER. CDR3 in amino acids: CASSQVVRVPYEQYF. CDR3 sequence (DNA): TGCGCCAGCAGCCAAGTAGTTAGGGTCCCCTACGAGCAGTACTTC.

In this sample, this clonotype turned up a few times. The chain is built from TRBV4-3 and TRBJ2-7; 7 positions agree with TRBD1. The ends lost 4 bases at V and 4 bases at J; junction bases unmatched: 10. From germline, CDR1 is LGHNA and CDR2 YSLEER. The CDR3 has 15 amino acids. The CDR3 loop reads CASSPTEDRHYEQYF. CDR3 nucleotides: TGCGCCAGCAGCCCCACAGAGGACAGGCATTACGAGCAGTACTTC.

The genes are TRBV7-9 and TRBJ2-2; no clear D gene. The V and J ends lost 5 bases and 7 bases respectively, with 5 bases between them. The germline gives CDR1 SEHNR, CDR2 FQNEAQ (reference sequence). This CDR3 comprises 11 residues. The CDR3 protein is CASSEYGELFF. CDR3 DNA sequence: TGTGCCAGCAGCGAATACGGGGAGCTGTTTTTT.